The 9 T cell receptor beta chains below all came from one sample that was sequenced in a study of blood T cell repertoires in COVID-19. Here immunoSEQ multiplex PCR was the method, and the copy in TCRdb shows in-frame clones only, minus some. The sample has under 350,000 clones; roughly 86% are singletons. The material sequenced was peripheral blood. All receptors come from a man between 18 and 35 years old with active or convalescent COVID-19.

This chain uses TRBV6-1 with TRBJ2-7; 10 bases are a match to TRBD1. V lost 4 bases, J lost 2 bases, and 14 bases stayed unmatched. CDR1 is MNHNS and CDR2 is SASEGT in the germline V gene. The CDR3 loop spans 18 amino acids. CDR3 sequence: CASSARSSGTGDPYEQYF. CDR3 DNA sequence: TGTGCCAGCAGTGCGCGTTCGTCCGGGACAGGGGATCCCTACGAGCAGTACTTC.

This sequence joins TRBV28 and TRBJ1-2; possibly TRBD1 for D (5 bases). Between the trimmed V and J ends, which lost 3 bases and 6 bases, there was a span of 14 bases. CDR3 length: 14 amino acids. Germline V gene data show CDR1 as MDHEN and CDR2 as SYDVKM. CDR3 sequence (DNA): TGTGCCAGCAGTTTGGGGTCCGGGGGTAATGGCTACACCTTC. It yields the protein CASSLGSGGNGYTF.

The chain employs TRBV28 and TRBJ1-5, with D perhaps matching TRBD1 (5 bases). This CDR3 region has 16 residues. Trimming stripped 2 bases from V and 1 base from J, with 12 bases between. CDR1 and CDR2 (germline): MDHEN, SYDVKM. The CDR3 coding sequence is TGTGCCAGCAGTTTAGTCGGGGGATGGAGCAATCAGCCCCAGCATTTT. Translation: CASSLVGGWSNQPQHF. Complete variable domain (other parts from reference TRBV28 and TRBJ1-5): DVKVTQSSRYLVKRTGEKVFLECVQDMDHENMFWYRQDPGLGLRLIYFSYDVKMKEKGDIPEGYSVSREKKERFSLILESASTNQTSMYLCASSLVGGWSNQPQHFGDGTRLSIL.

The chain uses TRBV30 and TRBJ2-2, with 11 bases fitting TRBD1. The CDR3 runs 15 residues. The trim removed 0 bases at V and 4 bases at J, leaving 1 base unmatched. Germline CDR1 reads GTSNPN; CDR2 reads SVGIG (reference sequence). The CDR3 here is CAWSVGTGGTGELFF. CDR3 DNA sequence: TGTGCCTGGAGTGTAGGGACAGGGGGCACCGGGGAGCTGTTTTTT.

V is TRBV5-5 and J is TRBJ1-1; maybe TRBD1 (5 bases). The V gene's germline CDR1 is SGHKS and CDR2 YYEKEE (reference sequence). The CDR3 is made up of 13 amino acids. V lost 5 bases and J 4 bases, leaving 12 bases between the germline ends. In DNA form, the CDR3 reads TGTGCCAGCAGGCTTCAGGGCTTCACTGAAGCTTTCTTT. Its protein product is CASRLQGFTEAFF. The complete variable domain, with remaining parts taken from reference TRBV5-5 and TRBJ1-1, reads DAGVTQSPTHLIKTRGQQVTLRCSPISGHKSVSWYQQVLGQGPQFIFQYYEKEERGRGNFPDRFSARQFPNYSSELNVNALLLGDSALYLCASRLQGFTEAFFGQGTRLTVV.

The V call is TRBV18, the J call TRBJ1-4; D ambiguous. CDR1 is KGHSH and CDR2 is LQKENI in the germline V gene. The CDR3 contains 16 residues. V dropped 3 bases and J dropped 0 bases, with 11 bases sitting between them. CDR3 in DNA: TGTGCCAGCTCACCCGGAGTCATTGCAACTAATGAAAAACTGTTTTTT. Amino acid sequence: CASSPGVIATNEKLFF.

V and J are TRBV5-1 and TRBJ2-1; the match to TRBD1 covers 9 bases. The length of the CDR3 is 14 residues. Per germline, CDR1 SGHRS and CDR2 YFSETQ. Unmatched junction bases numbered 9, after V lost 6 bases and J lost 8 bases. The CDR3 loop is CASTEDRGGDEQFF. The CDR3, as DNA: TGCGCCAGCACCGAGGACAGGGGTGGGGATGAGCAGTTCTTC. The variable domain in full, with the rest retrieved from reference TRBV5-1 and TRBJ2-1, is KAGVTQTPRYLIKTRGQQVTLSCSPISGHRSVSWYQQTPGQGLQFLFEYFSETQRNKGNFPGRFSGRQFSNSRSEMNVSTLELGDSALYLCASTEDRGGDEQFFGPGTRLTVL.

The chain employs TRBV6-1 and TRBJ2-5; tentatively, D is TRBD1 (5 bases). CDR1 and CDR2 (germline): MNHNS, SASEGT. This CDR3 is 19 amino acids long. V lost 4 bases, J lost 1 base, and 25 bases lay in between. CDR3 in DNA: TGTGCCAGCAGTGCAGACCACCCTGGGGCACGGATAATCCAAGAGACCCAGTACTTC. This encodes CASSADHPGARIIQETQYF.

The chain employs TRBV10-3 and TRBJ1-2; TRBD1 aligns across 11 bases. The length of the CDR3 is 14 residues. Germline V gives CDR1 ENHRY, CDR2 SYGVKD. J gave up 8 bases and V 10 bases, and 12 bases lay outside the gene matches. In DNA, the CDR3 is TGTGCCACCTATATTGGACAGGGGGCTGGCGGCTACACCTTC. Protein product: CATYIGQGAGGYTF.